This T cell receptor (beta chain) is from a study of CD8+ T cells in alopecia areata. Study context: A regimen of oral tofacitinib, 5 to 10 mg twice daily, was given to treated patients. Study results and limitations: While tofacitinib was given, many expanded lesional clones persisted in scalp and blood. For lesional scalp, especially alopecia totalis/universalis, clonality was higher than in normal scalp. Among the 100 top clones, expanded CD8+ clones, like scalp clonality, were significantly decreased by tofacitinib.

The CDR3 is made up of 16 amino acids. Germline CDR1 and CDR2: SGHRS and YFSETQ. J was trimmed by 7 bases and V by 1 base; bases with no gene match: 10. This clone was seen a single time. Its antigen remains unidentified. Treatment here: oral pan-JAK inhibitor, 5-10 mg twice daily. cDNA reverse transcribed from extracted RNA served as the sequencing template. Assay: immunoSEQ multiplex PCR; the TCRdb copy retains only in-frame clones and omits some. The sample lists 80,000 to 100,000 clones, roughly 40% occurring once. This sequence joins TRBV5-1 and TRBJ2-1, with 8 positions matching TRBD2. This sequence originates from a human donor with alopecia areata. This material consisted of CD8+ T cells sorted from blood, taken at week 24, from a patient treated with tofacitinib. CDR3 DNA: TGCGCCAGCAGCTTGTGGAGCGGGAGTGGGTCTAATGAGCAGTTCTTC. It yields the protein CASSLWSGSGSNEQFF.